The present entry profiles one TCR beta chain with its context. Its specificity is unknown. The CDR3 end is not reached by the read, which stops 3 residues before it; the germline J gene fills it in. CDR1 and CDR2 from the germline V gene are SNHLY and FYNNEI. The CDR3 is 15 amino acids. Deletions cut 6 bases from V and 1 base from J, with 13 bases between. This sample is drawn from a study of T cells in women clearing cervical HPV infection. Overall study context: Cases were women with histologically confirmed HPV16-related CIN3 or worse, including 2 invasive cancers. With HLA typing for only a few women, HLA confounding remains possible.

General observations from the study: Effector/memory and HPV-specific T cells were not isolated, and association timing is unknown.

The data were produced by immunoSEQ multiplex PCR, yet TCRdb's version contains in-frame clones alone and is incomplete. This sample's clone table lists some 40,000 clones. The sequenced sample consisted of blood buffy coat. V is TRBV2 and J is TRBJ1-3; D is unclear. This clonotype was sampled from a woman between 18 and 75 years old with a cervical HPV16 infection that either progressed to CIN3+ or cleared (not recorded which). CDR3 DNA (partial): TGTGCCAGCAGCCCCCGGGTTTTATCTGGAAACACC. Its translation is CASSPRVLSGNT. The complete CDR3 sequence is CASSPRVLSGNTIYF.